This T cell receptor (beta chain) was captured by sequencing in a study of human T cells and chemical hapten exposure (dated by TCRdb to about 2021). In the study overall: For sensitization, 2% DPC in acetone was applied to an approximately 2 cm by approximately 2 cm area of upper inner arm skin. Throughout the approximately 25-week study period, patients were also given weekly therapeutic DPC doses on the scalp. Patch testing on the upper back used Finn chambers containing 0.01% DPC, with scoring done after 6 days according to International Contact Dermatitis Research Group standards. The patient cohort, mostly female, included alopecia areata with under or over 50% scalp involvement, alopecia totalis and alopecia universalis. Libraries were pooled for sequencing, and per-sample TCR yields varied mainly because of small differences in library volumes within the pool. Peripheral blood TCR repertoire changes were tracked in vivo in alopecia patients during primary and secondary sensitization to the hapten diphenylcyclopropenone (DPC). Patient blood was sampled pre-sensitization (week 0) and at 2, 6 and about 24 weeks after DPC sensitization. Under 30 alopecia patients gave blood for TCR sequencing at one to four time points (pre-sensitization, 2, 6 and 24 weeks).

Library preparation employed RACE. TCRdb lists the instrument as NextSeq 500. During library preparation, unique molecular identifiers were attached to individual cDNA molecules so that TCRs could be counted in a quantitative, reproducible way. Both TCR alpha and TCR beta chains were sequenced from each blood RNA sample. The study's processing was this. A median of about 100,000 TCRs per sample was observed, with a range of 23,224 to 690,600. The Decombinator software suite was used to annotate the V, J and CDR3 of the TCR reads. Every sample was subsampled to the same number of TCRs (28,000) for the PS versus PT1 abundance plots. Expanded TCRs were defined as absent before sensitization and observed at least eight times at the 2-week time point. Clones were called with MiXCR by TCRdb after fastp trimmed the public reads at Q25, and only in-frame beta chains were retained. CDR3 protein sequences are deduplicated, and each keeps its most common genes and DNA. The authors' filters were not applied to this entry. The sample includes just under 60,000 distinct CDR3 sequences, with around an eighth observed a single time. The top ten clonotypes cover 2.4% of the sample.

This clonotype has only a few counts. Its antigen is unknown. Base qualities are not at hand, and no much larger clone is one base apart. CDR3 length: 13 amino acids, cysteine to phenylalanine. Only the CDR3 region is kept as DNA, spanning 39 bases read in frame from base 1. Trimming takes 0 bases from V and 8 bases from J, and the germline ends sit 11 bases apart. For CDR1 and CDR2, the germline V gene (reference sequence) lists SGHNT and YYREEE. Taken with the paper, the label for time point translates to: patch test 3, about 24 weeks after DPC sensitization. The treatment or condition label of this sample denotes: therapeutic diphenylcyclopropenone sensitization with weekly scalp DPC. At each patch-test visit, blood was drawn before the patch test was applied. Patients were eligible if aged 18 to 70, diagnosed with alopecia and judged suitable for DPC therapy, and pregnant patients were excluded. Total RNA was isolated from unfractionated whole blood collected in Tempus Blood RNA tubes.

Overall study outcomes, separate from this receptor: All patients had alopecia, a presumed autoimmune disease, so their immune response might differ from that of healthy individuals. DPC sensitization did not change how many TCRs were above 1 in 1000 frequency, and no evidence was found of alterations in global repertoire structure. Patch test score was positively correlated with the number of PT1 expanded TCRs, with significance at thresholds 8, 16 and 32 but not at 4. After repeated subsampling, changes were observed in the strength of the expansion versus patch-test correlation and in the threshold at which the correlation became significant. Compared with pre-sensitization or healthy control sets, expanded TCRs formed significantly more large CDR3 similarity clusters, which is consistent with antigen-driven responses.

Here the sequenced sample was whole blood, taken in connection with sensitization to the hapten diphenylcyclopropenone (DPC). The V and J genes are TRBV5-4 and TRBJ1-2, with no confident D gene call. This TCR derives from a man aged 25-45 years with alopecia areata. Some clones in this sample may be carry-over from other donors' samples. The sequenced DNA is TGTGCCAGCAGCTTGGTAGGAACCAAGGGCTACACCTTC. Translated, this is CASSLVGTKGYTF.